The clone carrying this T cell receptor (beta chain) has more than one count but fewer than ten. This sample was included in a study of blood T cell repertoires in COVID-19. CDR1 and CDR2 from the germline V gene are SEHNR and FQNEAQ (reference sequence). This CDR3 has 12 amino acids. Trimming stripped 3 bases from V and 4 bases from J, with 6 bases between. Using immunoSEQ multiplex PCR, the repertoire was profiled, and TCRdb retains in-frame clones only, with some absent. There are 220,000 or so clones in the sample; around 82% occur only once, and 3% to 4% lies in the top ten. This clonotype originated in a woman over 75 with acute or convalescent COVID-19. Material: peripheral blood. J is TRBJ1-2 and V is TRBV7-9, with unresolved D. The CDR3 sequence is CASSLEFYGYTF. The CDR3 bases are TGTGCCAGCAGCTTGGAGTTCTATGGCTACACCTTC.